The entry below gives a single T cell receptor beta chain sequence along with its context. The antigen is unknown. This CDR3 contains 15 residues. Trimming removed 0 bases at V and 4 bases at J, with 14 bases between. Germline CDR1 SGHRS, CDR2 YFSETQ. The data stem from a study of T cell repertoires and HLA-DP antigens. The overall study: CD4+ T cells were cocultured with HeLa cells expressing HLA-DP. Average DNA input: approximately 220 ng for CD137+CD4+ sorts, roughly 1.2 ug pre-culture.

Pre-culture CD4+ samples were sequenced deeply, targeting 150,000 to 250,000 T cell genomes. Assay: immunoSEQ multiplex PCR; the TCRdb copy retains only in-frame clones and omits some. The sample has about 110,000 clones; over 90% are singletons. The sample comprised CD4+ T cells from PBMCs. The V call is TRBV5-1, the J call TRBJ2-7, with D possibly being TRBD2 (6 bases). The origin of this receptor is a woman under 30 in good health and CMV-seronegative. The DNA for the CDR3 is TGCGCCAGCAGCTTGGTTAGCGGTACGGCGTACGAGCAGTACTTC. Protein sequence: CASSLVSGTAYEQYF.